A single sample is the source of the 20 T cell receptor beta chains below, sequenced in a study of T-cell memory formation after mild COVID-19 (TCRdb year 2021). Libraries came from 5' RACE. Sequencing took place on an Illumina NovaSeq 6000. TCRdb passed the public sequencing reads through fastp at Q25 and MiXCR, retaining productive beta sequences. Duplicate CDR3 protein sequences are folded into a single record with the most common DNA and genes. The sample table shows more than 300,000 distinct CDR3 sequences, and roughly an eighth are seen once. The biggest ten clones account for around a fifth of the sample. Sequencing used PBMCs or a T cell subset sorted from them (not recorded which). Every receptor here comes from a man younger than 35 who had mild COVID-19 (a few samples of this study predate the infection). The sample titles of this study are shuffled in the database, so cell type and time point are left out; the donor was told from shared clones.

This clonotype came up a few times. The chain combines TRBV7-8 with TRBJ2-5, with 9 bases matching TRBD1. Germline CDR1 SGHVS, CDR2 FQNEAQ. The CDR3 contains 14 residues. V lost 5 bases to trimming and J lost 5 bases; unmatched junction nucleotides: 6. CDR3 in amino acids: CASSIGTGLETQYF. In nucleotides, the CDR3 is TGTGCCAGCAGCATAGGGACAGGGTTGGAGACCCAGTACTTC.

This clonotype was counted many times. The chain has TRBV7-9 and TRBJ2-1; 7 bases are shared with TRBD2. This CDR3 region has 17 residues. The ends lost 5 bases at V and 6 bases at J; junction bases unmatched: 16. Per the germline V gene, CDR1 is SEHNR and CDR2 is FQNEAQ (reference sequence). The CDR3 nucleotides read TGTGCCAGCAGCCCCGGGGTTCTAGCGGTATTTTTCAATGAGCAGTTCTTC. Protein sequence: CASSPGVLAVFFNEQFF.

The table lists this clonotype with a few counts. The rearrangement joins TRBV6-2 or TRBV6-3 to TRBJ2-7; the D gene is possibly TRBD1 (5 bases). Germline-derived CDR1 and CDR2 are MNHEY and SVGEGT. The germline V and J ends were trimmed by 6 bases and 2 bases, with 17 bases remaining between them. This CDR3 has 15 residues. CDR3 amino acids: CASSFQDGATYEQYV. The CDR3 region has the DNA TGTGCCAGCAGCTTTCAGGATGGGGCTACCTACGAGCAGTACGTC.

The chain carries TRBV6-6 and TRBJ2-7; maybe TRBD2 (6 bases). Germline assignment: CDR1 MNHNY and CDR2 SVGAGI (reference sequence). V lost 6 bases, J lost 5 bases, and 14 bases lay in between. CDR3 size: 13 residues. The CDR3 here is CASRYTSNHEQYF. The CDR3 DNA reads as TGTGCCAGCAGGTACACTAGCAACCACGAGCAGTACTTC.

This clonotype showed up many times. The gene calls are TRBV12-3 or TRBV12-4 and TRBJ2-2; perhaps TRBD1 as D (5 bases). The CDR3 extends over 13 amino acids. Trimming took off 3 bases at V and 5 bases at J, with 7 bases between the two ends. The CDR3 loop is CASSFRVTGELFF. The CDR3 DNA is TGTGCCAGCAGTTTCAGGGTAACCGGGGAGCTGTTTTTT.

The rearrangement links TRBV28 to TRBJ1-1; D unclear. From germline, CDR1 is MDHEN and CDR2 SYDVKM. The CDR3 is made up of 14 amino acids. V lost 7 bases and J lost 5, with 17 bases in between. DNA for the CDR3: TGTGCCAGCATCCCACCGATTGCGAATACTGAAGCTTTCTTT. It is translated as CASIPPIANTEAFF.

This sequence joins TRBV7-2 and TRBJ1-5; 7 bases are a match to TRBD1. The germline gives CDR1 SGHTA, CDR2 FQGNSA. This CDR3 region has 14 residues. V shed 5 bases, J shed 5 bases, and the junction held 6 bases outside the gene matches. The CDR3 nucleotides read TGTGCCAGCAGCCCCGACAGGGTGGATCAGCCCCAGCATTTT. Protein sequence: CASSPDRVDQPQHF.

In this sample, this clonotype turned up a few times. V and J are TRBV2 and TRBJ2-7, with D tentatively TRBD2 (6 bases). The CDR3 has 13 amino acids. CDR1 and CDR2 (germline): SNHLY, FYNNEI. V dropped 5 bases and J dropped 7 bases, with 15 bases sitting between them. The CDR3 DNA follows: TGTGCCAGCAGTCCACTGCCGGGGGATGAGCAGTACTTC. Translated: CASSPLPGDEQYF. Full variable domain (remainder filled in from reference TRBV2 and TRBJ2-7): EPEVTQTPSHQVTQMGQEVILRCVPISNHLYFYWYRQILGQKVEFLVSFYNNEISEKSEIFDDQFSVERPDGSNFTLKIRSTKLEDSAMYFCASSPLPGDEQYFGPGTRLTVT.

The chain employs TRBV20-1 and TRBJ2-1, with a tentative D call TRBD1 (6 bases). The CDR3 covers 14 residues. The ends were cut back, 8 bases at V and 4 bases at J, with 18 bases in the middle. From germline, CDR1 is DFQATT and CDR2 SNEGSKA (reference sequence). The DNA of the CDR3 is TGCAGTCTATCCGGGACATCCCTTTACAATGAGCAGTTCTTC. Translated: CSLSGTSLYNEQFF.

This clonotype has just a few counts. One end of the junction varies from germline; a read error may be responsible. V usage is TRBV4-1 and J usage is TRBJ2-1; tentatively, D is TRBD1 or TRBD2 (5 bases each). The CDR3 consists of 13 residues. CDR1 MGHRA and CDR2 YSYEKL come from the germline V gene. This chain's CDR3 is CASTQGVGVEQFF. The CDR3 bases are TGCGCCAGCACCCAAGGGGTCGGGGTTGAGCAGTTCTTC.

This clonotype was detected a few times. V usage is TRBV20-1 and J usage is TRBJ1-2; TRBD1 agrees at 8 bases. CDR3 length: 12 amino acids. J gave up 3 bases and V 5 bases, and 2 bases lay outside the gene matches. Germline-derived CDR1 and CDR2 are DFQATT and SNEGSKA (reference sequence). The CDR3 bases are TGCAGTGCTGGACAGGGAGACTATGGCTACACCTTC. Translating it yields CSAGQGDYGYTF.

In its sample, this clonotype was seen a few times. The chain combines TRBV5-1 with TRBJ1-2, with 7 bases matching TRBD1. The CDR3 covers 14 residues. Looked up from germline, CDR1 is SGHRS and CDR2 is YFSETQ. V lost 4 bases and J lost 8; bases outside the gene matches: 11. CDR3 sequence: CASSGGQALSGYTF. CDR3 nucleotides: TGCGCCAGCAGCGGCGGACAGGCTCTATCGGGCTACACCTTC.

In its sample, this clonotype was seen a few times. This chain uses TRBV5-1 with TRBJ2-2, with 7 bases that match TRBD1. The CDR3 loop spans 14 amino acids. The V and J ends lost 2 bases and 5 bases, in that order; junction bases with no gene match: 3. Looked up from germline, CDR1 is SGHRS and CDR2 is YFSETQ. As DNA, the CDR3 is TGCGCCAGCAGCTTAGGGACAGTTACCGGGGAGCTGTTTTTT. As protein: CASSLGTVTGELFF.

The chain couples TRBV4-3 to TRBJ2-2; D perhaps matches TRBD1 (6 bases). Germline V gene data show CDR1 as LGHNA and CDR2 as YSLEER. The CDR3 consists of 16 residues. V dropped 2 bases and J dropped 0 bases, with 10 bases sitting between them. DNA for the CDR3: TGCGCCAGCAGCCAATGGACAGTCGCGAACACCGGGGAGCTGTTTTTT. It translates to CASSQWTVANTGELFF.

This clonotype was counted between two and nine times. Written as DNA, the CDR3 is TGTGCCAGCAGCCCGTCCGGGGGGCTAGAGCAGTACTTC. Protein product: CASSPSGGLEQYF. The V gene is TRBV7-2, the J gene TRBJ2-7, with D perhaps matching TRBD2 (7 bases). Germline CDR1 SGHTA, CDR2 FQGNSA. The CDR3 extends over 13 amino acids. V lost 5 bases and J lost 7, with 15 bases in between.

This chain uses TRBV7-3 with TRBJ1-3; 9 nucleotides match TRBD1. V lost 1 base, J lost 4 bases, and 2 bases stayed unmatched. The CDR3 is 15 amino acids. Per germline, CDR1 SGHTA and CDR2 FQGTGA. The CDR3 protein is CASSLNRGPGNTIYF. CDR3 nucleotide sequence: TGTGCCAGCAGCTTAAACAGGGGGCCAGGAAACACCATATATTTT. The whole variable domain, remainder taken from reference TRBV7-3 and TRBJ1-3, is GAGVSQTPSNKVTEKGKYVELRCDPISGHTALYWYRQSLGQGPEFLIYFQGTGAADDSGLPNDRFFAVRPEGSVSTLKIQRTERGDSAVYLCASSLNRGPGNTIYFGEGSWLTVV.

This clonotype was observed a few times. The chain joins TRBV6-2 or TRBV6-3 to TRBJ2-5; 7 bases match TRBD1. The CDR3 has 15 residues. Trimming removed 6 bases from V and 4 bases from J; junction bases left unmatched: 11. Germline V gene data show CDR1 as MNHEY and CDR2 as SVGEGT. The CDR3 nucleotides read TGTGCCAGCAGCCGCCTAGGACAGGCCCCAGAGACCCAGTACTTC. Amino acids: CASSRLGQAPETQYF.

The gene calls are TRBV20-1 and TRBJ1-5; 7 bases are shared with TRBD1. The CDR3 is 13 amino acids. Germline assignment: CDR1 DFQATT and CDR2 SNEGSKA (reference sequence). J lost 5 bases, V lost 3 bases, and 4 bases had no gene match. The CDR3, as DNA: TGCAGTGCTAGGGGGACAGATTATCAGCCCCAGCATTTT. This sequence encodes CSARGTDYQPQHF.

This chain uses TRBV29-1 with TRBJ2-3; no reliable D call. The CDR3 contains 14 residues. V was pared by 3 bases and J by 2 bases, with 12 bases between. The germline V gene encodes CDR1 SQVTM and CDR2 ANQGSEA. Written as DNA, the CDR3 is TGCAGCGTTGAGATCGAAATGTCCACAGATACGCAGTATTTT. Residues: CSVEIEMSTDTQYF.

The chain combines TRBV7-8 with TRBJ1-2; no firm D call. The V end lost 0 bases, the J end lost 3 bases, and 17 bases lay between the germline ends. The germline gives CDR1 SGHVS, CDR2 FQNEAQ. The CDR3 totals 17 residues. CDR3 nucleotides: TGTGCCAGCAGCTTAGCTCCAGGCGCCGGGATTTACTATGGCTACACCTTC. Residues: CASSLAPGAGIYYGYTF.